This TCR beta chain was sequenced for a study of identical twins. Findings and caveats of the study: The authors drew conclusions from cross-sectional statistical analysis rather than following the same donors. Excess sharing between twins was weaker in beta out-of-frame sequences.

Details on this clonotype: Its cognate antigen is unknown.

A universal primer site arose from template switching, and cDNA bore unique molecular identifiers. MiXCR, applied by TCRdb to the 5' RACE reads, yields one record per CDR3 protein. The sample yields around 490,000 distinct CDR3 sequences, around 22% seen once. This CDR3 spans 14 amino acids. J gave up 3 bases and V 3 bases, and 5 bases lay outside the gene matches. Healthy Caucasians provided all donations. The data were also submitted as part of a second study, on yellow fever vaccine responses in identical twins.

The TCR originated in a young woman in good health. The sequenced sample was CD4+ T cells sorted from blood. V and J are TRBV12-3 or TRBV12-4 and TRBJ2-7; TRBD1 agrees at 7 bases. CDR3 protein: CASSLADRDYEQYF. The CDR3, as DNA: TGTGCCAGCAGTTTGGCCGACAGGGACTACGAGCAGTACTTC.